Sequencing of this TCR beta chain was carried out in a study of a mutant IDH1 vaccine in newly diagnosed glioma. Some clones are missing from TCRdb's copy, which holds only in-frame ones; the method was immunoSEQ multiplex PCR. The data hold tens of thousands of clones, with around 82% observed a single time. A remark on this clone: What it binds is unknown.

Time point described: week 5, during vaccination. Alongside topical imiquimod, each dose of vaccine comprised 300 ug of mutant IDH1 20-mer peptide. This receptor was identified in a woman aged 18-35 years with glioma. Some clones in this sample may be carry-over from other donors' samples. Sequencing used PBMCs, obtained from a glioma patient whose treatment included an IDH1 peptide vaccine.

In DNA form, the CDR3 reads TGCAGTGCTCAGGGACAGCAAGAAGCTTTCTTT. Residues: CSAQGQQEAFF. J is TRBJ1-1 and V is TRBV20-1; TRBD1 matches 7 bases. The germline CDR1 and CDR2 sequences are DFQATT and SNEGSKA (reference sequence). The CDR3 is 11 residues long. V lost 5 bases to trimming and J lost 8 bases; unmatched junction nucleotides: 5.